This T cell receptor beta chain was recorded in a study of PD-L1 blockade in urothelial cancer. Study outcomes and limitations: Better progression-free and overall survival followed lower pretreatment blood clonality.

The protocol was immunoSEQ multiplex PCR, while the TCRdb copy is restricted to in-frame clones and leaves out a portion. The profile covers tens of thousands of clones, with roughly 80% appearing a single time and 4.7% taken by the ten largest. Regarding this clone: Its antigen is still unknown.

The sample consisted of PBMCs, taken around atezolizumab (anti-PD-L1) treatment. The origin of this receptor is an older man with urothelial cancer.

The CDR3 loop reads CASSPGLSNQPQHF. The CDR3 DNA is TGTGCCAGCAGCCCGGGACTTAGCAATCAGCCCCAGCATTTT. The chain has TRBV7-9 and TRBJ1-5; TRBD1 is a possible D gene (5 bases). Looked up from germline, CDR1 is SEHNR and CDR2 is FQNEAQ (reference sequence). Trimming shortened V by 5 bases and J by 0 bases, and 8 bases separated the two germline ends. The CDR3 consists of 14 residues. The variable domain in full, completed from reference TRBV7-9 and TRBJ1-5, reads DTGVSQNPRHKITKRGQNVTFRCDPISEHNRLYWYRQTLGQGPEFLTYFQNEAQLEKSRLLSDRFSAERPKGSFSTLEIQRTEQGDSAMYLCASSPGLSNQPQHFGDGTRLSIL.